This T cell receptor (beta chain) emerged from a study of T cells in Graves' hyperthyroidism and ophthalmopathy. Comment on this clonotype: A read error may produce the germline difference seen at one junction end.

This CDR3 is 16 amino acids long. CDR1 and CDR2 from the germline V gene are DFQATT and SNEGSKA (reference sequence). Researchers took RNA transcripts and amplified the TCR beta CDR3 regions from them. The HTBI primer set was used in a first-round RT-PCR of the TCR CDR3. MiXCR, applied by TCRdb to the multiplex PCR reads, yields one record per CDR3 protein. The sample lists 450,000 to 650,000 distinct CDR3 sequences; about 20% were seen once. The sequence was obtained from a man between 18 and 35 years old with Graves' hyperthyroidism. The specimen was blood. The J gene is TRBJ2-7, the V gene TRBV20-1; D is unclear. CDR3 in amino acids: CSARDATRAFSYEQCF. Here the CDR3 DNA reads TGCAGTGCTAGAGATGCTACCCGGGCCTTCTCCTACGAGCAGTGCTTC.